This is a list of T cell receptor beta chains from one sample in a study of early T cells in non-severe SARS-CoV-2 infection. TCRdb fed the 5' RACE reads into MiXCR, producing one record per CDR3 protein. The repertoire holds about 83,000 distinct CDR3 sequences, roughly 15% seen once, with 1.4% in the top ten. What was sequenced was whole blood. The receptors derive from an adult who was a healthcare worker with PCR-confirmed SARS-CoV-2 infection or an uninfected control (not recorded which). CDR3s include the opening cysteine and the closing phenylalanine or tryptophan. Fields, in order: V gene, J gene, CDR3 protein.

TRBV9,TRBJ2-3,CASSVELGGTNPDTQYF
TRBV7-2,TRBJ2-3,CASRRLASADTQYF
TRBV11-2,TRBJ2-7,CASSLDEGLTYEQYF
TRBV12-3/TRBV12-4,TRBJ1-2,CASSFGRGYDGYTF
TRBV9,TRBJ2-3,CHRYAGGGTDTQYF
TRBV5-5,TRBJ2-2,CASSEDRANTGELFF
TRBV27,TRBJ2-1,CASSTSGGSGDEQFF
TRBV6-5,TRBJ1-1,CASSLQILNTEAFF
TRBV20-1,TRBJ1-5,CSASSSGPSGDQPQHF
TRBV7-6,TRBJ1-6,CASSLARPGQGSPLHF
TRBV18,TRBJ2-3,CASSPRGSDTDTQYF
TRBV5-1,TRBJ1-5,CASSPGQGNQPQHF
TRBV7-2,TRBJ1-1,CASSLSVMDTEAFF
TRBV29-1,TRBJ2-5,CSVDSGETQYF
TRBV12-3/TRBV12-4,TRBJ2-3,CASSRDSQDTQYF
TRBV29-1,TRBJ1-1,CSVEFGRTEAFF
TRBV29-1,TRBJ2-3,CSVLDIGGDTQYF
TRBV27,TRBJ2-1,CASSSRGTGRITYNEQFF
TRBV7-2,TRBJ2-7,CASSPTDRHYEQYF
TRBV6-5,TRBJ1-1,CASSYNPSMNTEAFF
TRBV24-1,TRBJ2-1,CATSDRIGGEQFF
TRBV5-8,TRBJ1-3,CASSRVAGNTIYF
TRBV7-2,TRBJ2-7,CASSYSTGSYEQYF
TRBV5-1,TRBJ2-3,CASSFQRGGTDTQYF